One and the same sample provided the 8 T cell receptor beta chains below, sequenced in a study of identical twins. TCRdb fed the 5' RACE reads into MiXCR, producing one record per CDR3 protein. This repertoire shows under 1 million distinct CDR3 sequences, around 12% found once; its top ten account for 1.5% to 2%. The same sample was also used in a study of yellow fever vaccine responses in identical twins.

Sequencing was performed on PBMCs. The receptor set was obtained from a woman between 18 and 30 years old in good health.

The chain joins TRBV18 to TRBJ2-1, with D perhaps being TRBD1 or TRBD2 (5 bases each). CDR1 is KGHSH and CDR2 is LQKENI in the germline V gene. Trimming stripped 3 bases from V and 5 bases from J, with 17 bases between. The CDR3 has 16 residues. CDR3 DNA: TGTGCCAGCTCACCCAAGTCGGGACCTGGTGACAATGAGCAGTTCTTC. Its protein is CASSPKSGPGDNEQFF. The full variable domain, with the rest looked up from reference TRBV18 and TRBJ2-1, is NAGVMQNPRHLVRRRGQEARLRCSPMKGHSHVYWYRQLPEEGLKFMVYLQKENIIDESGMPKERFSAEFPKEGPSILRIQQVVRGDSAAYFCASSPKSGPGDNEQFFGPGTRLTVL.

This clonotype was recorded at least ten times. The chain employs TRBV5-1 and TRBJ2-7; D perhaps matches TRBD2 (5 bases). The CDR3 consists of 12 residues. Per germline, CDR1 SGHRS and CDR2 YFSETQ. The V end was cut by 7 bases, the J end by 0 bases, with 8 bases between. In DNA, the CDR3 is TGCGCCAGCCGCCGGGACTCCTACGAGCAGTACTTC. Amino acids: CASRRDSYEQYF.

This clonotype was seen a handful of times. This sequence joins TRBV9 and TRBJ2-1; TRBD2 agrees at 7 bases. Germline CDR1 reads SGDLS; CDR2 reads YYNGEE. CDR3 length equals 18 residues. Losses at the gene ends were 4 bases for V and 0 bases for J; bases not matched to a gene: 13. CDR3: CASSPEGRELSSYNEQFF. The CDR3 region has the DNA TGTGCCAGCAGCCCCGAGGGGCGGGAGCTTTCCTCCTACAATGAGCAGTTCTTC.

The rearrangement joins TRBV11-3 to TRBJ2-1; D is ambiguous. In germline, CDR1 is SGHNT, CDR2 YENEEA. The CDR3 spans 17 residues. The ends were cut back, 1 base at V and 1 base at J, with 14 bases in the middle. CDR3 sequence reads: CASSLGAVDRSYNEQFF. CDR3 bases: TGTGCCAGCAGCTTAGGCGCGGTGGATCGGTCCTACAATGAGCAGTTCTTC.

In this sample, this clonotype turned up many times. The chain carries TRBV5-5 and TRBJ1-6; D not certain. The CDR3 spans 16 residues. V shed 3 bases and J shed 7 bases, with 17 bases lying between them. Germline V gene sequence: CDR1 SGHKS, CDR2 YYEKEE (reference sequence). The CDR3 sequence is CASSSESPPGNSPLHF. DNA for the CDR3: TGTGCCAGCAGCTCGGAGAGTCCCCCGGGAAATTCACCCCTCCACTTT.

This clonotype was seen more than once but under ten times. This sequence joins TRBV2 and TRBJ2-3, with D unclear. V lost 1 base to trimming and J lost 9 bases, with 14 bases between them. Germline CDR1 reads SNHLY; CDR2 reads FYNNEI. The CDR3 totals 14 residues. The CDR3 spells CASSEVREWKTQYF. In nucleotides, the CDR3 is TGTGCCAGCAGTGAAGTTAGGGAATGGAAAACGCAGTATTTT.

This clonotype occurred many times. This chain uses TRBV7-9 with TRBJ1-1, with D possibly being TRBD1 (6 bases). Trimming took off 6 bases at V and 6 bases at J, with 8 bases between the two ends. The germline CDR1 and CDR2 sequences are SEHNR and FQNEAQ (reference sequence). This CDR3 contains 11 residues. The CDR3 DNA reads TGTGCCAGCAGTACAGGGCCTGAAGCTTTCTTT. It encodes CASSTGPEAFF. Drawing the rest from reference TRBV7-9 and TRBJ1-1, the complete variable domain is DTGVSQNPRHKITKRGQNVTFRCDPISEHNRLYWYRQTLGQGPEFLTYFQNEAQLEKSRLLSDRFSAERPKGSFSTLEIQRTEQGDSAMYLCASSTGPEAFFGQGTRLTVV.

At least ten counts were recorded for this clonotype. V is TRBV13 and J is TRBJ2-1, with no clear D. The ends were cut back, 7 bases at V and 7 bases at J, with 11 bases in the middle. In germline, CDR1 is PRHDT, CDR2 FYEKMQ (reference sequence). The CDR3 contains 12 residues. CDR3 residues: CASNRPGNEQFF. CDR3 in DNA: TGTGCCAGCAACCGACCCGGGAATGAGCAGTTCTTC.